The following is a TCR beta chain sequence with its context. The antigen remains unidentified. Primers included in the PCR were 60 Vbeta and 13 Jbeta primers. Generated by immunoSEQ multiplex PCR, the TCRdb table keeps only in-frame clones and is missing some. The sample consists of 160,000 or so clones, roughly 79% of them appearing once. This sample is drawn from a study of cytomegalovirus exposure and HLA in healthy donors. Study-wide points: Per a prior analysis, the majority of TCR beta V segments were productive roughly 90% or roughly 30% of the time. One cluster of highly shared sequence variants probably arose as a sequencing artifact. According to the study, around 150 TCR beta chains were cytomegalovirus-associated.

These donors, healthy bone marrow donors, were studied. The V gene end was trimmed by 6 bases and the J gene end by 15 bases; junction bases not matched to a gene: 9. Germline V gene lookup returns CDR1 MDHEN and CDR2 SYDVKM. The CDR3 sequence is 12 residues long. The V gene is TRBV28, the J gene TRBJ2-1, with TRBD2 matching over 9 bases. Sequenced sample: PBMCs. The receptor's source is a middle-aged woman in good health and CMV-seronegative. This chain's CDR3 is CASRIIAGAAFF. Written as DNA, the CDR3 is TGTGCCAGCAGGATCATAGCGGGAGCGGCGTTCTTC.